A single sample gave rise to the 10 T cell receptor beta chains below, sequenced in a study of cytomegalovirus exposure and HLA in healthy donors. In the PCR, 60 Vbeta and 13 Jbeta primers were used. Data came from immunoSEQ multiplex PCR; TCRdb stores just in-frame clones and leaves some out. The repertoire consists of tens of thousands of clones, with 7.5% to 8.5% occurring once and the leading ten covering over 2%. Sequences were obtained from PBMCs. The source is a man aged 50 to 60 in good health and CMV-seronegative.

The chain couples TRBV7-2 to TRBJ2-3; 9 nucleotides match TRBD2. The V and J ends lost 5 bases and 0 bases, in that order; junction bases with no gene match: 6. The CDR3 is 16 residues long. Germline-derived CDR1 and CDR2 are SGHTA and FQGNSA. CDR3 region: CASSIGLATSTDTQYF. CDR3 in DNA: TGTGCCAGCAGCATCGGACTAGCGACGAGCACAGATACGCAGTATTTT.

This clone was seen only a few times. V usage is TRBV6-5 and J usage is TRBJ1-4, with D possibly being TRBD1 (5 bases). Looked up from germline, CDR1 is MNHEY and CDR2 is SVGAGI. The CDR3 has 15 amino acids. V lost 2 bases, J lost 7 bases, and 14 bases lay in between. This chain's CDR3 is CASSYNQGQREKLFF. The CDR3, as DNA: TGTGCCAGCAGTTACAACCAGGGCCAGCGTGAAAAACTGTTTTTT.

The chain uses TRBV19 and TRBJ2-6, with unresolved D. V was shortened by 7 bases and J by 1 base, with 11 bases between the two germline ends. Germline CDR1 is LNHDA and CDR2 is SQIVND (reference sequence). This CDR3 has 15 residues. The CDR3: CASNGRGSGANVLTF. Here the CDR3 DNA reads TGTGCCAGTAACGGAAGAGGATCTGGGGCCAACGTCCTGACTTTC.

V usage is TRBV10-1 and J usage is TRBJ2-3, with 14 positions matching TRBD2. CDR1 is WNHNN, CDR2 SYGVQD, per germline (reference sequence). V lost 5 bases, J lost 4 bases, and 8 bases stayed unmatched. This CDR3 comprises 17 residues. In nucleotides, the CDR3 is TGCGCCAGCAGTCGGTCGACTAGCGGGGGGGCGTCAGATACGCAGTATTTT. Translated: CASSRSTSGGASDTQYF.

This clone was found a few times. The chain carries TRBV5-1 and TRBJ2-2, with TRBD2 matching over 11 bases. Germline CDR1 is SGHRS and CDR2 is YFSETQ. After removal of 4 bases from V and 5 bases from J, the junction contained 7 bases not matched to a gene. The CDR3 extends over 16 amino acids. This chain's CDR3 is CASSKTSGGGTGELFF. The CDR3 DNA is TGCGCCAGCAGCAAAACTAGCGGGGGAGGAACCGGGGAGCTGTTTTTT.

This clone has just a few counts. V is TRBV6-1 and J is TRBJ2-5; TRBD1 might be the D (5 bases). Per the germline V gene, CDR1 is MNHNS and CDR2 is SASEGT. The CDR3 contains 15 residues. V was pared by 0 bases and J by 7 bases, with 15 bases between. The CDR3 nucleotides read TGTGCCAGCAGTGAAGCGGTCAGGGCGGACGGGACCCAGTACTTC. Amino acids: CASSEAVRADGTQYF.

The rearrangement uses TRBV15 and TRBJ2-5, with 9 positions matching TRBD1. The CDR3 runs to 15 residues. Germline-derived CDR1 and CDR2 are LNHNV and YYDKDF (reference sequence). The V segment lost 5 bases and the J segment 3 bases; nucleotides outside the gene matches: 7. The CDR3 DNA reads TGTGCCACCAGCGGTGGGACAGGGAGGGAAGAGACCCAGTACTTC. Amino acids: CATSGGTGREETQYF. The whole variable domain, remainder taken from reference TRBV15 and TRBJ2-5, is DAMVIQNPRYQVTQFGKPVTLSCSQTLNHNVMYWYQQKSSQAPKLLFHYYDKDFNNEADTPDNFQSRRPNTSFCFLDIRSPGLGDTAMYLCATSGGTGREETQYFGPGTRLLVL.

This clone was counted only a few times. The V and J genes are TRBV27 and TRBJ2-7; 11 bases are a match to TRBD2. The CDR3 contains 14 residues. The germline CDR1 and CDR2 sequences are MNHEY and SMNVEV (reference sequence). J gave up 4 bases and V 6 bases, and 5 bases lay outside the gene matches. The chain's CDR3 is CASRPGLAVYEQYF. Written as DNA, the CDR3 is TGTGCCAGCAGACCGGGACTAGCGGTGTACGAGCAGTACTTC.

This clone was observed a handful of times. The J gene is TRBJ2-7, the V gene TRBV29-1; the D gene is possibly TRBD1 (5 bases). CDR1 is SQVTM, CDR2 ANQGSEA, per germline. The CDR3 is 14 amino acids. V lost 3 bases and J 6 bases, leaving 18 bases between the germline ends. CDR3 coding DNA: TGCAGCGTTGATAAGGGGTCGGGCGGAGCCGAGCAGTACTTC. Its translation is CSVDKGSGGAEQYF.

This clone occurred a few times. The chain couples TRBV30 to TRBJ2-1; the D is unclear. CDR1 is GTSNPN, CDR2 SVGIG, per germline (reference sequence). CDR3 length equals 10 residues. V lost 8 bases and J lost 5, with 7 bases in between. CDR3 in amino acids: CAGGDNEQFF. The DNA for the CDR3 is TGTGCCGGCGGCGACAATGAGCAGTTCTTC.